This T cell receptor (beta chain) was documented in a study of blood T cell repertoires in COVID-19. From germline, CDR1 is SQVTM and CDR2 ANQGSEA. Deletions cut 0 bases from V and 6 bases from J, with 8 bases between. The CDR3 has 13 amino acids. Clones were read by immunoSEQ multiplex PCR, and TCRdb kept only the in-frame ones, dropping some. The sample lists about 110,000 clones, about two thirds seen once, with around 0.92% in the top ten. This sequence originates from a human donor with acute or convalescent COVID-19. The donor label of this sample is uncertain. The rearrangement uses TRBV29-1 and TRBJ2-2; weak D call: TRBD1 (5 bases). Sequencing used peripheral blood. The CDR3, as DNA: TGCAGCGTTGAAGAAGAGACAGCCGGGGAGCTGTTTTTT. It yields the protein CSVEEETAGELFF.